Following are 11 T cell receptor beta chains from one sample sequenced in a study of tumor and adjacent non-tumor tissue in lung cancer. TCRbeta libraries were built with three rounds of nested PCR, modified from ARM-PCR. TCRdb re-called the multiplex PCR reads through MiXCR, storing one row per CDR3 protein. The sample has about 110,000 distinct CDR3 sequences; approximately 87% are singletons. This sample's RNA came from whole unsorted tissue. Specimen: lung tumor tissue. These receptors all stem from a man in his 70s with non-small cell lung cancer.

As regards this clonotype: The conserved final phenylalanine or tryptophan is absent from the CDR3, which likely points to a read error. The genes are TRBV29-1 and TRBJ2-1, with D unclear. In germline, CDR1 is SQVTM, CDR2 ANQGSEA. This CDR3 comprises 16 residues. In nucleotides, the CDR3 is TGCGGCGCTATGCCGTATCAGAACAGTGAAGTCAATGAGCAGTTCTTA. This gives the protein CGAMPYQNSEVNEQFL.

About this clonotype itself: Mismatch with germline at one junction end may stem from a read error. The rearrangement uses TRBV4-2 and TRBJ2-7; D not resolved. Germline-derived CDR1 and CDR2 are LGHNA and YNFKEQ. CDR3 size: 14 residues. The CDR3 is CASTQNYAGYEKYF. CDR3 sequence (DNA): TGTGCCAGCACCCAGAATTATGCAGGCTACGAGAAGTACTTC.

Turning to this clonotype: The junction departs from the called germline gene at one end, perhaps through a read error. This sequence joins TRBV12-3 or TRBV12-4 and TRBJ2-5, with D hard to call. The CDR3 runs 14 residues. Here the CDR3 reads CASSFSSNQETHYF. In DNA, the CDR3 is TGTGCCAGCAGTTTTTCCAGCAACCAAGAGACCCACTACTTC.

With regard to this clonotype: This may come from a read error, since a much larger clone is one base off. V is TRBV18 and J is TRBJ2-1, with D possibly TRBD2 on 5 matching bases. In germline, CDR1 is KGHSH, CDR2 LQKENI. Trimming cost V 3 bases and J 0 bases, with 9 bases left between them. The CDR3 is made up of 15 amino acids. The DNA for the CDR3 is TGTGCCAGCTCACCGGGAGCAAGCTCCTACAATGAGCAGTTCTTC. Amino acid sequence: CASSPGASSYNEQFF. The variable domain in full, with the rest retrieved from reference TRBV18 and TRBJ2-1, is NAGVMQNPRHLVRRRGQEARLRCSPMKGHSHVYWYRQLPEEGLKFMVYLQKENIIDESGMPKERFSAEFPKEGPSILRIQQVVRGDSAAYFCASSPGASSYNEQFFGPGTRLTVL.

The V call is TRBV12-5, the J call TRBJ2-3; D is ambiguous. The CDR3 extends over 12 amino acids. Looked up from germline, CDR1 is LGHNT and CDR2 is FRNRAP. This CDR3 is CVNGHSEGTQYF. CDR3 DNA: TGTGTTAATGGTCACAGTGAAGGTACGCAGTATTTT.

As regards this clonotype: This CDR3 fails to terminate in the conserved phenylalanine or tryptophan, so it likely reflects a read error. The chain has TRBV5-4 and TRBJ2-1; D assignment may be TRBD1 or TRBD2 (5 bases each). Per germline, CDR1 SGHNT and CDR2 YYREEE (reference sequence). V was cut by 4 bases and J by 7 bases, with 18 bases left in between. The CDR3 loop spans 15 amino acids. This CDR3 is CASSLEGRVGNEQFL. DNA for the CDR3: TGTGCCAGCAGCCTTGAGGGCAGGGTGGGGAATGAGCAGTTCTTG.

This clonotype was seen many times. The V call is TRBV20-1, the J call TRBJ2-4, with 12 bases lining up with TRBD2. Losses at the gene ends were 4 bases for V and 6 bases for J; bases not matched to a gene: 4. The germline V gene encodes CDR1 DFQATT and CDR2 SNEGSKA (reference sequence). This CDR3 has 14 amino acids. CDR3 sequence reads: CSATSGGAGNIQYF. The CDR3 bases are TGCAGTGCTACTAGCGGGGGGGCGGGAAACATTCAGTACTTC.

As for this clonotype: The CDR3 does not close with the conserved phenylalanine or tryptophan, likely indicating a read error. This rearrangement joins TRBV5-1 to TRBJ2-1; D possibly matches TRBD1 or TRBD2 (5 bases each). V dropped 5 bases and J dropped 2 bases, with 11 bases sitting between them. This CDR3 region has 14 residues. The germline gives CDR1 SGHRS, CDR2 YFSETQ. The CDR3 spells CASSVLGAYNEQFL. CDR3 DNA: TGCGCCAGCAGTGTACTGGGGGCCTACAATGAGCAGTTCTTA.

V gene TRBV11-2 combines with J gene TRBJ2-2; D perhaps matches TRBD2 (6 bases). Trimming left V 5 bases short and J 5 bases short, with 15 bases between. This CDR3 has 15 residues. Germline V gene sequence: CDR1 SGHAT, CDR2 FQNNGV. This chain's CDR3 is CASSTLSGGTGELFF. CDR3 coding DNA: TGTGCCAGCAGCACCCTATCTGGGGGGACCGGGGAGCTGTTTTTT.

On this clonotype: This may be a read error, as it is one base from a much larger clone. The V and J genes are TRBV20-1 and TRBJ2-7, with D possibly TRBD2 on 6 matching bases. The CDR3 has 13 residues. V was clipped by 7 bases and J by 2 bases, with 15 bases between them. Per the germline V gene, CDR1 is DFQATT and CDR2 is SNEGSKA (reference sequence). The CDR3 bases are TGCAGTGTGCGGACTAACGGCACCTACGAGCAGTACTTC. Translated, it gives CSVRTNGTYEQYF.

Of note for this clonotype: The conserved phenylalanine or tryptophan normally closing the CDR3 is absent here, so this likely arose from a read error. This chain links TRBV11-3 with TRBJ2-7; a possible D gene is TRBD1 (6 bases). The CDR3 loop spans 15 amino acids. CDR1 and CDR2 from the germline V gene are SGHNT and YENEEA. In nucleotides, the CDR3 is TGTGCCAGCCGCTTAACAGGGCTTTTTTCCTATGAGCAGTACCTC. The encoded protein is CASRLTGLFSYEQYL.